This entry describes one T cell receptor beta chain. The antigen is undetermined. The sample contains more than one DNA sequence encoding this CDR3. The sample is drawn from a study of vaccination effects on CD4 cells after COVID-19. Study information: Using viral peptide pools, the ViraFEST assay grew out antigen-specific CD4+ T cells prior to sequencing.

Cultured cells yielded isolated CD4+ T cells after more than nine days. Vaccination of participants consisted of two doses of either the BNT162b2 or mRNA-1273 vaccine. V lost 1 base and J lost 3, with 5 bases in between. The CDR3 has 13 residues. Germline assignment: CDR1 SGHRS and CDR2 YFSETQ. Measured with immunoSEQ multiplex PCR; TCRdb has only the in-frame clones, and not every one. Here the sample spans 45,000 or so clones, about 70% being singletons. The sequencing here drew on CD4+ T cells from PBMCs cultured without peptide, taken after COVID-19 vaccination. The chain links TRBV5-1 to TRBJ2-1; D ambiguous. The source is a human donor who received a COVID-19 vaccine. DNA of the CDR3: TGCGCCAGCAGCTTGAACAGCTACAATGAGCAGTTCTTC. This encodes CASSLNSYNEQFF.